These 26 T cell receptor beta chains originate from one sample sequenced in a study of beta chain features in type 1 diabetes. For these receptors, no antigen is known. The whole isolated RNA underwent reverse transcription, so sequencing captured expressed TCRB transcripts. Libraries were prepared by immunoSEQ multiplex PCR; TCRdb keeps only in-frame clonotypes and omits some of them. In the table there are 600,000 to 700,000 clones, roughly 12% of which are singletons. Study-wide findings and caveats: TCRB CDR3s from Type 1 diabetes patients were moderately but significantly shorter in all four CD4+ subsets.

The material sequenced was naive CD4+ T cells from blood. The receptors stem from a man between 25 and 39 years old with type 1 diabetes.

The CDR3 sequence is CASSATMNTEAFF. The DNA of the CDR3 is TGTGCCAGCAGCGCGACCATGAACACTGAAGCTTTCTTT. The chain couples TRBV9 to TRBJ1-1; no clear D gene. V was pared by 3 bases and J by 0 bases, with 6 bases between. The CDR3 totals 13 residues. Germline values: CDR1 SGDLS, CDR2 YYNGEE.

This clone was observed a handful of times. This chain links TRBV6-6 with TRBJ2-1; D remains unclear. V was trimmed by 2 bases and J by 10 bases, leaving 9 bases between them. The CDR3 spans 12 residues. Germline CDR1 and CDR2: MNHNY and SVGAGI (reference sequence). This CDR3 is CASSYAENEQFF. Here the CDR3 DNA reads TGTGCCAGCAGTTACGCGGAAAACGAGCAGTTCTTC.

The chain uses TRBV29-1 and TRBJ2-5; no firm D call. The CDR3 is 12 amino acids. The V gene lost 2 bases and the J gene lost 2 bases, with 6 bases spanning the gap. Germline V CDR1 and CDR2: SQVTM, ANQGSEA. DNA of the CDR3: TGCAGCGTTGAACGGCAGCAAGAGACCCAGTACTTC. This gives the protein CSVERQQETQYF.

Only a few counts were recorded for this clone. This specimen includes other DNA sequences encoding the same CDR3. The chain has TRBV9 and TRBJ2-7; D is undetermined. CDR1 and CDR2 from the germline V gene are SGDLS and YYNGEE. V was shortened by 0 bases and J by 0 bases, with 7 bases between the two germline ends. The CDR3 runs 14 residues. The CDR3 nucleotides read TGTGCCAGCAGCGTAGGCGTGAGCTCCTACGAGCAGTACTTC. Encoded protein: CASSVGVSSYEQYF.

This clone has only a few counts. This chain joins TRBV14 and TRBJ2-1; TRBD2 matches at 8 bases. With 8 bases clipped from V and 4 bases from J, the junction kept 16 bases outside the gene matches. The CDR3 is 17 residues long. Germline V gene lookup returns CDR1 SGHDN and CDR2 FVKESK. The CDR3 protein is CASSAQRGGGPYNEQFF. In DNA, the CDR3 is TGTGCCAGCTCGGCCCAAAGAGGCGGGGGGCCTTACAATGAGCAGTTCTTC.

This clone was observed a handful of times. The rearrangement joins TRBV30 to TRBJ1-2; 8 nucleotides line up with TRBD1. Germline CDR1 reads GTSNPN; CDR2 reads SVGIG (reference sequence). The CDR3 contains 12 residues. The CDR3 region has the DNA TGTGCTGGGGCAGGGGGCTCATATGGCTACACCTTC. Encoded protein: CAGAGGSYGYTF.

There are a few counts of this clone. The V call is TRBV21-1, the J call TRBJ1-1. TRBV21-1 is a recognized pseudogene. The CDR3 extends over 17 amino acids. For the CDR3, the DNA is TGTGCCAGCAGCAAAGTCCGGGGGCGCTTTACGAACACTGAAGCTTTCTTT. Translation: CASSKVRGRFTNTEAFF.

In DNA form, the CDR3 reads TGTGCCAGCAGCGCAAACAAAGAGCAGTACTTC. It specifies CASSANKEQYF. The V and J genes are TRBV7-9 and TRBJ2-7; D is uncertain. The CDR3 runs to 11 residues. Germline values: CDR1 SEHNR, CDR2 FQNEAQ (reference sequence). Trimming cost V 5 bases and J 7 bases, with 9 bases left between them.

This clone was counted a few times. The rearrangement joins TRBV30 to TRBJ2-1; tentative D call: TRBD1 (5 bases). This CDR3 has 13 residues. CDR1 GTSNPN and CDR2 SVGIG come from the germline V gene (reference sequence). Trimming stripped 4 bases from V and 2 bases from J, with 9 bases between. The CDR3 DNA sequence: TGTGCCTGGAAAAGGGGCCCCTACAATGAGCAGTTCTTC. As protein: CAWKRGPYNEQFF.

The V gene is TRBV19, the J gene TRBJ2-1; D may be TRBD2 (5 bases). Germline CDR1 reads LNHDA; CDR2 reads SQIVND (reference sequence). The length of the CDR3 is 14 residues. Trimming stripped 8 bases from V and 4 bases from J, with 15 bases between. The CDR3 bases are TGTGCCAGTCGACGAGGGCTTCTGTACAATGAGCAGTTCTTC. Encoded protein: CASRRGLLYNEQFF. Full variable domain (outside the CDR3, taken from reference TRBV19 and TRBJ2-1): DGGITQSPKYLFRKEGQNVTLSCEQNLNHDAMYWYRQDPGQGLRLIYYSQIVNDFQKGDIAEGYSVSREKKESFPLTVTSAQKNPTAFYLCASRRGLLYNEQFFGPGTRLTVL.

This chain links TRBV13 with TRBJ1-2; TRBD1 matches at 12 bases. Unmatched junction bases numbered 12, after V lost 5 bases and J lost 5 bases. CDR1 is PRHDT, CDR2 FYEKMQ, per germline (reference sequence). The CDR3 has 17 amino acids. DNA of the CDR3: TGTGCCAGCAGCACCGGGACAGGGGGCTTCCTTGGGTATGGCTACACCTTC. Protein product: CASSTGTGGFLGYGYTF.

This chain joins TRBV7-2 and TRBJ1-2; D gene uncertain. The CDR3 loop spans 13 amino acids. The germline V and J ends were trimmed by 5 bases and 6 bases, with 13 bases remaining between them. Germline V gene sequence: CDR1 SGHTA, CDR2 FQGNSA. The CDR3 bases are TGTGCCAGCAGCCCCGGAATCGCCGATGGCTACACCTTC. It is translated as CASSPGIADGYTF.

A few counts support this clone. The chain couples TRBV28 to TRBJ2-3, with a possible D match to TRBD2 (6 bases). The V gene lost 5 bases and the J gene lost 4 bases, with 16 bases spanning the gap. The CDR3 extends over 15 amino acids. Germline loops: CDR1 MDHEN, CDR2 SYDVKM. The CDR3 nucleotides read TGTGCCAGCAGTCTACCAAGATCGGGGGCAGATACGCAGTATTTT. Amino acids: CASSLPRSGADTQYF. Full variable domain (missing parts from reference TRBV28 and TRBJ2-3): DVKVTQSSRYLVKRTGEKVFLECVQDMDHENMFWYRQDPGLGLRLIYFSYDVKMKEKGDIPEGYSVSREKKERFSLILESASTNQTSMYLCASSLPRSGADTQYFGPGTRLTVL.

This CDR3 reads CASSRGSGGPSTDTQYF. CDR3 in DNA: TGCGCCAGCAGCCGTGGTAGCGGGGGCCCTAGCACAGATACGCAGTATTTT. The V call is TRBV4-3, the J call TRBJ2-3, with TRBD2 identical over 9 bases. Looked up from germline, CDR1 is LGHNA and CDR2 is YSLEER. The CDR3 is made up of 17 amino acids. V was clipped by 4 bases and J by 0 bases; unmatched bases: 8.

V and J are TRBV4-1 and TRBJ1-2, with D possibly matching TRBD1 (6 bases). V gave up 2 bases and J gave up 0 bases, with 13 bases separating them. This CDR3 comprises 16 residues. Germline CDR1 reads MGHRA; CDR2 reads YSYEKL. The CDR3, as DNA: TGCGCCAGCAGCCAACAGACAGGAGTAGCTAACTATGGCTACACCTTC. Translating gives CASSQQTGVANYGYTF.

The chain uses TRBV6-5 and TRBJ2-1; possible D gene TRBD1, 5 bases. The CDR3 length is 15 residues. CDR1 MNHEY and CDR2 SVGAGI come from the germline V gene. Trimming left V 2 bases short and J 8 bases short, with 16 bases between. CDR3 loop: CASSYEAGYGHEQFF. In DNA, the CDR3 is TGTGCCAGCAGTTACGAGGCAGGGTATGGGCATGAGCAGTTCTTC.

This clone appeared a few times. This rearrangement joins TRBV19 to TRBJ1-2, with a possible D match to TRBD1 (5 bases). The CDR3 is made up of 13 amino acids. Trimming removed 6 bases at V and 3 bases at J, with 11 bases between. From germline, CDR1 is LNHDA and CDR2 SQIVND (reference sequence). CDR3 region: CASRVGVDYGYTF. In nucleotides, the CDR3 is TGTGCCAGTAGGGTAGGGGTGGACTATGGCTACACCTTC.

The chain has TRBV20-1 and TRBJ1-2; D is perhaps TRBD1 (6 bases). V lost 3 bases, J lost 7 bases, and 9 bases lay in between. The CDR3 totals 11 residues. Germline CDR1 DFQATT, CDR2 SNEGSKA (reference sequence). The CDR3 sequence: CSASDRFGYTF. The CDR3 bases are TGCAGTGCTAGCGACAGGTTTGGCTACACCTTC.

Points on this clone: The junction departs from the called germline gene at one end, perhaps through a read error. V usage is TRBV5-1 and J usage is TRBJ2-1; 9 bases align to TRBD1. CDR3 length: 13 amino acids. Germline V gene lookup returns CDR1 SGHRS and CDR2 YFSETQ. CDR3 in DNA: TGCGCCAGCAGCCCCGGCCGGGACAGGGTTTTTCTCTTC. This gives the protein CASSPGRDRVFLF. Complete variable domain (other parts from reference TRBV5-1 and TRBJ2-1): KAGVTQTPRYLIKTRGQQVTLSCSPISGHRSVSWYQQTPGQGLQFLFEYFSETQRNKGNFPGRFSGRQFSNSRSEMNVSTLELGDSALYLCASSPGRDRVFLFGPGTRLTVL.

This clone was detected a few times. J is TRBJ2-2 and V is TRBV28, with D uncertain. V was cut by 9 bases and J by 6 bases, with 5 bases left in between. The CDR3 length is 10 residues. Germline assignment: CDR1 MDHEN and CDR2 SYDVKM. The CDR3 sequence: CASGAGELFF. CDR3 nucleotide sequence: TGTGCCAGTGGAGCCGGGGAGCTGTTTTTT.

The V call is TRBV6-1, the J call TRBJ1-2; TRBD1 matches at 7 bases. Germline loops: CDR1 MNHNS, CDR2 SASEGT. This CDR3 comprises 17 residues. Trimming at V came to 0 bases and at J to 5 bases, leaving 12 bases not matched to a gene. The CDR3 loop is CASSEAVIGTDRYGYTF. The CDR3 nucleotides read TGTGCCAGCAGTGAAGCCGTTATTGGGACAGATCGATATGGCTACACCTTC.

This chain joins TRBV30 and TRBJ2-7; D may be TRBD1 (6 bases). CDR1 is GTSNPN and CDR2 is SVGIG in the germline V gene (reference sequence). The CDR3 contains 11 residues. Trimming removed 2 bases from V and 9 bases from J, with 11 bases in between. The CDR3 loop reads CAWSPGTPQYF. The CDR3 region has the DNA TGTGCCTGGAGTCCGGGGACACCGCAGTACTTC.

The sample holds a few counts of this clone. This rearrangement joins TRBV7-2 to TRBJ2-5, with TRBD2 as a possible D gene (5 bases). This CDR3 has 14 residues. V lost 5 bases to trimming and J lost 2 bases, with 12 bases between them. Per germline, CDR1 SGHTA and CDR2 FQGNSA. CDR3 region: CASSLGAIQETQYF. The CDR3, as DNA: TGTGCCAGCAGCCTGGGAGCTATTCAAGAGACCCAGTACTTC.

This clone showed up just a few times. The chain links TRBV2 to TRBJ1-2; the D gene is possibly TRBD1 (6 bases). Germline CDR1 is SNHLY and CDR2 is FYNNEI. V was pared by 6 bases and J by 5 bases, with 16 bases between. This CDR3 spans 14 amino acids. CDR3 nucleotides: TGTGCCAGCAGACGCCCCGGGACACTGTATGGCTACACCTTC. It encodes CASRRPGTLYGYTF.

The rearrangement links TRBV5-4 to TRBJ2-3; D unresolved. CDR3 length: 14 amino acids. The germline gives CDR1 SGHNT, CDR2 YYREEE (reference sequence). Between the trimmed V and J ends, which lost 0 bases and 2 bases, there was a span of 7 bases. The CDR3 bases are TGTGCCAGCAGCTTGGTCTCATACACAGATACGCAGTATTTT. This sequence encodes CASSLVSYTDTQYF.

This clone was seen a handful of times. This chain connects TRBV11-3 to TRBJ2-6; D gene unclear. The CDR3 is 15 amino acids. V lost 5 bases, J lost 0 bases, and 8 bases lay in between. Germline CDR1 SGHNT, CDR2 YENEEA. For the CDR3, the DNA is TGTGCCAGCAGCCCAAGCGACTCTGGGGCCAACGTCCTGACTTTC. Translated: CASSPSDSGANVLTF.